The 2 T cell receptor beta chains below were found in one sample sequenced in a study of blood T cells in healthy people across ages. PCR was performed a second time for about 7 to 12 cycles using a sample-barcoded 5' primer and a J-beta primer mix. TCRdb reanalysed the 5' RACE reads using MiXCR and keeps one entry per CDR3 protein. This table has about 1.8 million distinct CDR3 sequences, about 50% appearing once. The sample was blood. All receptors derive from a woman aged 40 to 50 in good health.

The chain employs TRBV9 and TRBJ2-4, with D hard to call. The J call may be faulty, since TRBJ2-7 better matches the DNA end. This CDR3 has 13 amino acids. Germline CDR1 is SGDLS and CDR2 is YYNGEE. The CDR3 here is CASSPYYGDEQYF. As DNA, the CDR3 is TGTGCCAGCAGCCCGTACTATGGGGACGAGCAGTACTTC.

The CDR3: CASSFSGNQETQYF. CDR3 DNA sequence: TGTGCCAGCAGCTTTTCAGGGAATCAAGAGACCCAGTACTTC. The rearrangement links TRBV7-9 to TRBJ2-5; weak D call: TRBD1 (5 bases). The CDR3 extends over 14 amino acids. Trimming took off 3 bases at V and 2 bases at J, with 10 bases between the two ends. The V gene's germline CDR1 is SEHNR and CDR2 FQNEAQ (reference sequence).